This passage covers 10 T cell receptor beta chains from one sample sequenced in a study of spatial heterogeneity in lung cancer. Points from the study as a whole: Counts of expanded alpha and beta TCRs within tumors tracked the tumor nonsynonymous mutation count.

Antigen specificity for these receptors is unknown. TCRdb reanalysed the 5' RACE reads using MiXCR and keeps one entry per CDR3 protein. The repertoire holds over 8,000 distinct CDR3 sequences, with about 10% as singletons. Time point defined: sample taken at primary tumor resection. The sequencing used lung tumor tissue, collected at surgery. The receptors were gathered from a male donor with early-stage non-small cell lung cancer.

This clonotype was found many times. The chain links TRBV28 to TRBJ2-7, with 8 bases lining up with TRBD1. V gave up 6 bases and J gave up 9 bases; unmatched junction bases: 7. CDR3 size: 12 residues. The germline V gene encodes CDR1 MDHEN and CDR2 SYDVKM. The CDR3 region has the DNA TGTGCCAGCAGGCCCGGACAGGGCGGGCAGTACTTC. Translated: CASRPGQGGQYF.

The table lists this clonotype with many counts. The chain is built from TRBV28 and TRBJ2-3, with D tentatively TRBD1 (7 bases). The V gene lost 2 bases and the J gene lost 0 bases, with 9 bases spanning the gap. The V gene's germline CDR1 is MDHEN and CDR2 SYDVKM. The CDR3 contains 15 residues. The CDR3 DNA follows: TGTGCCAGCAGTTTACCAGGGGGGAGCACAGATACGCAGTATTTT. Residues: CASSLPGGSTDTQYF.

This clonotype is medium-sized within its sample. The chain is built from TRBV5-1 and TRBJ2-7, with D possibly called TRBD1 or TRBD2 (5 bases each). Looked up from germline, CDR1 is SGHRS and CDR2 is YFSETQ. The V end lost 6 bases, the J end lost 5 bases, and 15 bases lay between the germline ends. CDR3 length: 13 amino acids. The CDR3 here is CASTWAGTDEQYF. The CDR3, as DNA: TGCGCCAGCACGTGGGCAGGGACGGACGAGCAGTACTTC. Full variable domain (rest looked up from reference TRBV5-1 and TRBJ2-7): KAGVTQTPRYLIKTRGQQVTLSCSPISGHRSVSWYQQTPGQGLQFLFEYFSETQRNKGNFPGRFSGRQFSNSRSEMNVSTLELGDSALYLCASTWAGTDEQYFGPGTRLTVT.

This clonotype was seen at least ten times. The chain uses TRBV29-1 and TRBJ2-5; D remains unclear. The CDR3 is 13 amino acids. Germline V gene data show CDR1 as SQVTM and CDR2 as ANQGSEA. V shed 1 base and J shed 4 bases, with 10 bases lying between them. CDR3 in DNA: TGCAGCGTTGAAGCCCTTGGCCCAGAGACCCAGTACTTC. Translating gives CSVEALGPETQYF.

In this sample, this clonotype turned up many times. The rearrangement uses TRBV5-1 and TRBJ2-7; D is uncertain. The CDR3 consists of 14 residues. Trimming shortened V by 0 bases and J by 5 bases, and 12 bases separated the two germline ends. Germline CDR1 and CDR2: SGHRS and YFSETQ. CDR3 loop: CASSLEPTGNEQYF. CDR3 in DNA: TGCGCCAGCAGCTTGGAGCCCACTGGGAACGAGCAGTACTTC.

This clonotype was counted ten times or more. The genes are TRBV20-1 and TRBJ1-5, with TRBD1 matching over 9 bases. CDR1 is DFQATT, CDR2 SNEGSKA, per germline (reference sequence). J gave up 5 bases and V 5 bases, and 4 bases lay outside the gene matches. This CDR3 has 13 residues. As DNA, the CDR3 is TGCAGTGCTGCACAGGGGGCAGATCAGCCCCAGCATTTT. This gives the protein CSAAQGADQPQHF.

This clonotype came up many times. The chain couples TRBV20-1 to TRBJ2-2; D is ambiguous. Germline V CDR1 and CDR2: DFQATT, SNEGSKA (reference sequence). The ends were cut back, 2 bases at V and 4 bases at J, with 8 bases in the middle. CDR3 length equals 13 residues. In DNA form, the CDR3 reads TGCAGTGCTAGACCTACGAGCACCGGGGAGCTGTTTTTT. Protein product: CSARPTSTGELFF.

This clonotype appeared many times. The rearrangement links TRBV5-1 to TRBJ2-5, with 10 positions matching TRBD2. Unmatched junction bases numbered 9, after V lost 2 bases and J lost 5 bases. The germline V gene encodes CDR1 SGHRS and CDR2 YFSETQ. This CDR3 is built from 16 residues. CDR3 amino acids: CASSLRTAGGLETQYF. The CDR3 region has the DNA TGCGCCAGCAGCTTACGTACAGCGGGAGGGCTGGAGACCCAGTACTTC.

This clonotype is labeled medium-sized (0.01 to 0.1%). V usage is TRBV24-1 and J usage is TRBJ1-4; D is unresolved. This CDR3 spans 15 amino acids. The germline V and J ends were trimmed by 3 bases and 7 bases, with 14 bases remaining between them. CDR1 and CDR2 from the germline V gene are KGHDR and SFDVKD. The CDR3 nucleotides read TGTGCCACCAGTGATCCGAAGGGCGCCGGTGAAAAACTGTTTTTT. It specifies CATSDPKGAGEKLFF.

This clonotype is labeled medium-sized (0.01 to 0.1%). This CDR3 reads CASSLRTDWNEQFF. The CDR3 DNA follows: TGCGCCAGCAGCCTTCGGACAGACTGGAATGAGCAGTTCTTC. This chain uses TRBV5-1 with TRBJ2-1, with a possible D match to TRBD1 (6 bases). The CDR3 runs to 14 residues. The V end lost 4 bases, the J end lost 7 bases, and 15 bases lay between the germline ends. Per the germline V gene, CDR1 is SGHRS and CDR2 is YFSETQ.